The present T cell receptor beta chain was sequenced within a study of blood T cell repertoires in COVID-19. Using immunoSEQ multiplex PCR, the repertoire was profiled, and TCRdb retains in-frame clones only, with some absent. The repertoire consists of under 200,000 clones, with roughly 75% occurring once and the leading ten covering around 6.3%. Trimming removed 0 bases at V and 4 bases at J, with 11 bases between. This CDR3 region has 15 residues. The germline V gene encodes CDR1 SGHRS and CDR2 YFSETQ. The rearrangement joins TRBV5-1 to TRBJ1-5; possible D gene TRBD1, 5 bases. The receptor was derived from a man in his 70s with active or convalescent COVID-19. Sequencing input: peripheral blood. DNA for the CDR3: TGCGCCAGCAGCTTGGAGGCAGGGCCGAATCAGCCCCAGCATTTT. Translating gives CASSLEAGPNQPQHF.